This section outlines one T cell receptor beta chain sequence together with its context. The sample holds one count of this clone. Its antigen specificity is not known. No base quality information exists; no much larger clone differs at one position. The data originate from a study of T cell changes during pregnancy in multiple sclerosis (dated by TCRdb to the late 2010s). With respect to the entire study: The study examined how the T cell repertoire changed over the course of pregnancy in women with multiple sclerosis.

CDR1 and CDR2 (SGHTA, FQGNSA) derive from the germline V gene. Reading from cysteine to phenylalanine, the CDR3 counts 15 amino acids. Solely the CDR3 DNA is kept, with 45 bases framed from the first base. V loses 0 bases of germline sequence and J loses 1 base, and the interval between the two ends is 9 bases. Libraries were made using the immunoSEQ multiplex PCR assay. Entries here come from immuneACCESS through TCRdb and include only in-frame sequences with V and J called. Some clones fail to appear in such tables; in the studies checked, an unresolved V gene covers under half of the shortfall, and the cause of the remainder is unknown. The sample profile shows 26,000 or so clones; about 88% of them were found once. The ten largest clones capture around 8.1% of the sample.

The rearranged chain carries TRBV7-2 and TRBJ1-1, with a weak D call of TRBD1 (5 bases match). This receptor was obtained from a female donor with multiple sclerosis, enrolled in a pregnancy study. The sequencing here drew on CD8+ T cells from peripheral blood mononuclear cells, taken in the second trimester of pregnancy. The CDR3 reads as follows: CASSLAHQGNTEAFF. The base sequence is TGTGCCAGCAGCTTAGCACATCAGGGGAACACTGAAGCTTTCTTT. Here the CDR3 is joined to the reference TRBV7-2 and TRBJ1-1 genes, and the full variable domain is: GAGVSQSPSNKVTEKGKDVELRCDPISGHTALYWYRQSLGQGLEFLIYFQGNSAPDKSGLPSDRFSAERTGGSVSTLTIQRTQQEDSAVYLCASSLAHQGNTEAFFGQGTRLTVV.